One and the same sample provided the 25 T cell receptor beta chains below, sequenced in a study of T cells in Graves' hyperthyroidism and ophthalmopathy. Amplification of TCR beta CDR3 regions was performed using RNA transcripts as template. The HTBI primer set served for first-round RT-PCR of the TCR CDR3. TCRdb called the multiplex PCR reads again in MiXCR, with one record for every CDR3 protein. This sample has more than 45,000 distinct CDR3 sequences, with roughly 50% found just once. Sequencing used blood. Every receptor here comes from a woman in her twenties or thirties with Graves' ophthalmopathy.

V is TRBV2 and J is TRBJ2-7; 7 bases fit TRBD1. The V and J ends lost 8 bases and 4 bases, in that order; junction bases with no gene match: 5. CDR3 size: 12 residues. From germline, CDR1 is SNHLY and CDR2 FYNNEI. CDR3 loop: CASAHRGYEQYF. The CDR3 DNA sequence: TGTGCCAGCGCCCACAGGGGTTACGAGCAGTACTTC.

The table lists this clonotype with many counts. This chain joins TRBV28 and TRBJ2-7, with D maybe TRBD1 (6 bases). V gave up 5 bases and J gave up 0 bases, with 14 bases separating them. Germline V CDR1 and CDR2: MDHEN, SYDVKM. There are 15 residues in the CDR3. The CDR3 nucleotides read TGTGCCAGCAGTGCCACAGGGTTGAGCTCCTACGAGCAGTACTTC. It translates to CASSATGLSSYEQYF.

J is TRBJ1-1 and V is TRBV14; 9 bases agree with TRBD1. J was trimmed by 2 bases and V by 8 bases; bases with no gene match: 24. This CDR3 has 20 residues. Germline V lookup: CDR1 SGHDN, CDR2 FVKESK. The chain's CDR3 is CASSPTGTGLFKRENTEAFF. CDR3 DNA sequence: TGTGCCAGCTCACCGACCGGGACAGGGTTATTTAAGAGGGAAAACACTGAAGCTTTCTTT.

Details on this clonotype: At one of its ends the junction is not consistent with the germline gene, which may arise from a read error. The V gene is TRBV7-3, the J gene TRBJ2-1; D possibly corresponds to TRBD2 (6 bases). The CDR3 length is 16 residues. Germline loops: CDR1 SGHTA, CDR2 FQGTGA. The CDR3 loop is CASTNGPGEPYNEQFF. In nucleotides, the CDR3 is TGTGCTAGCACTAACGGCCCGGGAGAGCCCTACAATGAGCAGTTCTTC.

V gene TRBV29-1 combines with J gene TRBJ2-1; the match to TRBD2 covers 9 bases. In germline, CDR1 is SQVTM, CDR2 ANQGSEA. The V and J ends lost 5 bases and 2 bases, in that order; junction bases with no gene match: 4. CDR3 length: 14 amino acids. The CDR3 reads CSVSSGEPYNEQFF. The CDR3 bases are TGCAGCGTTTCTAGCGGGGAGCCCTACAATGAGCAGTTCTTC.

The chain carries TRBV10-1 and TRBJ2-2, with 14 positions matching TRBD2. This CDR3 is 15 amino acids long. Germline V gives CDR1 WNHNN, CDR2 SYGVQD (reference sequence). V gave up 6 bases and J gave up 8 bases; unmatched junction bases: 5. The CDR3: CASRGTSGSSGELFF. The CDR3 DNA follows: TGCGCCAGCAGGGGGACTAGCGGGAGTTCTGGGGAGCTGTTTTTT.

The V gene is TRBV7-3, the J gene TRBJ2-7, with 7 bases lining up with TRBD1. The CDR3 has 15 amino acids. V gave up 3 bases and J gave up 0 bases; unmatched junction bases: 5. Germline lookup yields CDR1 SGHTA and CDR2 FQGTGA. The CDR3 spells CASSFTGESSYEQYF. The CDR3 DNA reads TGTGCCAGCAGCTTTACAGGGGAGAGCTCCTACGAGCAGTACTTC.

This clonotype has ten or more counts. The chain has TRBV5-4 and TRBJ1-2; perhaps TRBD1 as D (5 bases). The germline V and J ends were trimmed by 0 bases and 8 bases, with 11 bases remaining between them. This CDR3 is 13 amino acids long. Germline V gene lookup returns CDR1 SGHNT and CDR2 YYREEE (reference sequence). CDR3: CASSLVPGDGYTF. The CDR3 DNA sequence: TGTGCCAGCAGCTTGGTGCCCGGGGACGGCTACACCTTC.

This clonotype showed up many times. The chain uses TRBV7-2 and TRBJ2-7; D is ambiguous. This CDR3 contains 13 residues. The germline V gene has CDR1 SGHTA and CDR2 FQGNSA. The ends were cut back, 3 bases at V and 0 bases at J, with 6 bases in the middle. CDR3 nucleotide sequence: TGTGCCAGCAGCTTGGGTTACTCCTACGAGCAGTACTTC. Translating gives CASSLGYSYEQYF.

The rearrangement links TRBV24-1 to TRBJ2-1; 7 nucleotides align to TRBD1. V lost 4 bases to trimming and J lost 12 bases; unmatched junction nucleotides: 11. The CDR3 is made up of 14 amino acids. Germline CDR1 is KGHDR and CDR2 is SFDVKD. CDR3 region: CATSEDRTTDTQFF. CDR3 DNA: TGTGCCACCAGTGAGGACAGGACCACAGATACGCAGTTCTTC.

This clonotype was seen ten or more times. The rearrangement joins TRBV28 to TRBJ1-2; a possible D gene is TRBD1 (6 bases). Germline loops: CDR1 MDHEN, CDR2 SYDVKM. The CDR3 totals 14 residues. Trimming cost V 6 bases and J 11 bases, with 22 bases left between them. The CDR3 DNA sequence: TGTGCCAGCAGAATGGGTCTGACAGGTAGTTGGTACACCTTC. This sequence encodes CASRMGLTGSWYTF.

This clonotype was recorded at least ten times. The V gene is TRBV9, the J gene TRBJ2-5; unclear D gene. Germline lookup yields CDR1 SGDLS and CDR2 YYNGEE. This CDR3 contains 13 residues. Deletions cut 3 bases from V and 7 bases from J, with 13 bases between. This CDR3 is CASSGYPAGTQYF. In DNA, the CDR3 is TGTGCCAGCAGCGGCTACCCAGCAGGGACCCAGTACTTC.

The rearrangement joins TRBV18 to TRBJ2-6; D unresolved. V lost 5 bases, J lost 15 bases, and 2 bases lay in between. The CDR3 totals 8 residues. Germline loops: CDR1 KGHSH, CDR2 LQKENI. Here the CDR3 reads CASSTLTF. CDR3 nucleotides: TGTGCCAGCTCAACCCTGACTTTC.

In this sample, this clonotype turned up many times. The chain is built from TRBV19 and TRBJ1-6; a weak D match, TRBD1 (5 bases). The CDR3 extends over 14 amino acids. Trimming left V 6 bases short and J 7 bases short, with 13 bases between. The germline V gene encodes CDR1 LNHDA and CDR2 SQIVND (reference sequence). Here the CDR3 DNA reads TGTGCCAGTAGCCTCGGGGGTGGGAATTCACCCCTCCACTTT. Its translation is CASSLGGGNSPLHF.

This clonotype was counted many times. V usage is TRBV5-6 and J usage is TRBJ1-5, with 9 bases identical to TRBD1. V gave up 4 bases and J gave up 7 bases; unmatched junction bases: 9. The CDR3 is 15 residues long. CDR1 SGHDT and CDR2 YYEEEE come from the germline V gene. The CDR3, as DNA: TGTGCCAGCAGCGTCTTCGGGACAGGGAACCAGCCCCAGCATTTT. It encodes CASSVFGTGNQPQHF.

This clonotype was detected ten times or more. The CDR3 spells CASRFGSTYEQYF. The DNA for the CDR3 is TGTGCCAGCAGGTTTGGTTCCACCTACGAGCAGTACTTC. V gene TRBV2 combines with J gene TRBJ2-7; D is uncertain. Trimming shortened V by 6 bases and J by 2 bases, and 11 bases separated the two germline ends. In germline, CDR1 is SNHLY, CDR2 FYNNEI. CDR3 length: 13 amino acids. Full variable domain (outside the CDR3, taken from reference TRBV2 and TRBJ2-7): EPEVTQTPSHQVTQMGQEVILRCVPISNHLYFYWYRQILGQKVEFLVSFYNNEISEKSEIFDDQFSVERPDGSNFTLKIRSTKLEDSAMYFCASRFGSTYEQYFGPGTRLTVT.

This clonotype was detected many times. The genes are TRBV28 and TRBJ2-6; D may be TRBD2 (6 bases). The V and J ends lost 9 bases and 0 bases respectively, with 15 bases between them. The CDR3 loop spans 16 amino acids. Germline assignment: CDR1 MDHEN and CDR2 SYDVKM. The CDR3 spells CASSGTESSGANVLTF. The CDR3 bases are TGTGCCAGTTCCGGGACTGAGAGCTCTGGGGCCAACGTCCTGACTTTC.

As regards this clonotype: Being one base from a much bigger clone, this may be a read error. The rearrangement uses TRBV6-1 and TRBJ1-5; 8 nucleotides match TRBD1. The germline V gene has CDR1 MNHNS and CDR2 SASEGT. The CDR3 runs to 14 residues. In DNA form, the CDR3 reads TGTGCCAGCAGCCATCGGGACAGGAATCAGTCCCAGCATTTT. The encoded protein is CASSHRDRNQSQHF.

The CDR3 sequence is CASSGDRSNIQYF. For the CDR3, the DNA is TGTGCCAGCAGCGGCGACAGGTCAAACATTCAGTACTTC. The chain is built from TRBV7-9 and TRBJ2-4, with D tentatively TRBD1 (6 bases). The germline gives CDR1 SEHNR, CDR2 FQNEAQ (reference sequence). Trimming stripped 5 bases from V and 6 bases from J, with 11 bases between. The length of the CDR3 is 13 residues.

The V and J genes are TRBV20-1 and TRBJ2-1; weak D call: TRBD2 (6 bases). The CDR3 spans 13 residues. The V gene's germline CDR1 is DFQATT and CDR2 SNEGSKA (reference sequence). The chain's CDR3 is CSARRAANNEQFF. The CDR3 nucleotides are TGCAGCGCCCGGAGGGCGGCAAACAATGAGCAGTTCTTC.

The chain employs TRBV19 and TRBJ1-6, with 7 bases fitting TRBD1. The CDR3 runs 12 residues. The V gene's germline CDR1 is LNHDA and CDR2 SQIVND (reference sequence). V dropped 8 bases and J dropped 7; count of bases not matched to a gene: 2. The DNA of the CDR3 is TGTGCCAGTGGACAGGACAATTCACCCCTCCACTTT. This encodes CASGQDNSPLHF.

The chain links TRBV10-3 to TRBJ2-1; 8 bases are a match to TRBD2. The length of the CDR3 is 15 residues. V lost 10 bases to trimming and J lost 9 bases; unmatched junction nucleotides: 17. Germline V CDR1 and CDR2: ENHRY, SYGVKD. The CDR3 bases are TGTGCCAGCTCACCATTGAATAGCGGGACTGGTGAGCAGTTCTTC. Its protein is CASSPLNSGTGEQFF.

This clonotype was counted ten times or more. V gene TRBV10-2 combines with J gene TRBJ1-3; no clear D gene. The CDR3 loop spans 13 amino acids. Germline V gene lookup returns CDR1 WSHSY and CDR2 SAAADI. With 4 bases removed from V and 4 bases from J, the gap between germline ends came to 8 bases. As DNA, the CDR3 is TGCGCCAGCAGTGCGGGGTCAGGAAACACCATATATTTT. Protein sequence: CASSAGSGNTIYF.

The rearrangement links TRBV5-6 to TRBJ1-1; unclear D gene. CDR1 is SGHDT and CDR2 is YYEEEE in the germline V gene. The CDR3 has 14 amino acids. Deletions cut 0 bases from V and 4 bases from J, with 10 bases between. In nucleotides, the CDR3 is TGTGCCAGCAGCTTGGATGGCATGAGCACTGAAGCTTTCTTT. Residues: CASSLDGMSTEAFF.

The J gene is TRBJ1-3, the V gene TRBV7-2, with a tentative D call TRBD1 (6 bases). The CDR3 is made up of 14 amino acids. Trimming took 6 bases from V and 0 from J, leaving 9 bases between them. The V gene's germline CDR1 is SGHTA and CDR2 FQGNSA. CDR3 protein: CASSLGHSGNTIYF. The CDR3, as DNA: TGTGCCAGCAGTCTGGGACACTCTGGAAACACCATATATTTT.